Each of the 11 T cell receptor beta chains below was sequenced from the same sample in a study of neurological immune-mediated disorders. TCRdb analysed the 5' RACE reads with MiXCR anew, one entry per CDR3 protein. In the table there are under 50,000 distinct CDR3 sequences, about 9.9% of which are singletons. The sample comprised CD4+ T cells from blood. The source is a woman in her 30s with HTLV-1-associated myelopathy (HAM/TSP).

This clonotype appeared a few times. V gene TRBV19 combines with J gene TRBJ2-7; D ambiguous. CDR1 is LNHDA and CDR2 is SQIVND in the germline V gene (reference sequence). This CDR3 region has 15 residues. The V end was cut by 6 bases, the J end by 3 bases, with 18 bases between. The DNA of the CDR3 is TGTGCCAGTAGCAGAAACCTTAACCCGGACTACGAGCAGTACTTC. It yields the protein CASSRNLNPDYEQYF.

This clonotype came up many times. The chain joins TRBV20-1 to TRBJ2-2; TRBD2 matches at 7 bases. This CDR3 is 13 amino acids long. In germline, CDR1 is DFQATT, CDR2 SNEGSKA (reference sequence). Losses at the gene ends were 5 bases for V and 5 bases for J; bases not matched to a gene: 5. The CDR3 is CSAPGTTTGELFF. CDR3 DNA sequence: TGCAGTGCTCCCGGGACTACAACCGGGGAGCTGTTTTTT.

This clonotype was picked up many times. CDR3 sequence (DNA): TGTGCCAGCAGCTCGGAACCAGGGACTCTTACCGGGGAGCTGTTTTTT. Translation: CASSSEPGTLTGELFF. The J gene is TRBJ2-2, the V gene TRBV7-8, with a possible D match to TRBD2 (6 bases). CDR1 is SGHVS and CDR2 is FQNEAQ in the germline V gene. Trimming removed 4 bases from V and 5 bases from J, with 17 bases in between. This CDR3 has 16 amino acids.

This clonotype was recorded many times. The chain carries TRBV20-1 and TRBJ1-5, with D perhaps TRBD1 (5 bases). Trimming took off 0 bases at V and 9 bases at J, with 12 bases between the two ends. The CDR3 length is 13 residues. Germline V gives CDR1 DFQATT, CDR2 SNEGSKA (reference sequence). The CDR3 coding sequence is TGCAGTGCTAGAGAGGGGCGGGGAAGGCCCCAGCATTTT. Residues: CSAREGRGRPQHF.

This clonotype was found many times. V usage is TRBV14 and J usage is TRBJ1-2, with D unclear. V lost 3 bases and J lost 7, with 18 bases in between. Germline V gene lookup returns CDR1 SGHDN and CDR2 FVKESK. The CDR3 sequence is 15 residues long. CDR3 DNA sequence: TGTGCCAGCAGCCAGCAGACGGCCACCGCGGGTGGCTACACCTTC. Translated, it gives CASSQQTATAGGYTF.

This clonotype has a handful of counts. The rearrangement joins TRBV6-5 to TRBJ2-1; D perhaps matches TRBD1 (5 bases). V lost 5 bases and J lost 7, with 18 bases in between. Germline assignment: CDR1 MNHEY and CDR2 SVGAGI. The CDR3 extends over 15 amino acids. The CDR3 here is CASSPEGHFWNEQFF. DNA of the CDR3: TGTGCCAGCAGTCCAGAAGGACACTTTTGGAATGAGCAGTTCTTC.

This clonotype was detected a few times. The CDR3 nucleotides are TGTGCCAGGGCAAACAGGGAGGGGAAGTTCTATGGCTACACCTTC. The encoded protein is CARANREGKFYGYTF. This chain joins TRBV6-5 and TRBJ1-2, with TRBD1 as a possible D gene (6 bases). V was pared by 9 bases and J by 4 bases, with 21 bases between. Looked up from germline, CDR1 is MNHEY and CDR2 is SVGAGI. The CDR3 consists of 15 residues.

At least ten counts were recorded for this clonotype. The CDR3 sequence is CASGHTGGNEKLFF. CDR3 nucleotide sequence: TGTGCCAGCGGACATACAGGGGGCAATGAAAAACTGTTTTTT. The chain joins TRBV5-8 to TRBJ1-4; 9 nucleotides match TRBD1. The length of the CDR3 is 14 residues. Germline loops: CDR1 SGHTS, CDR2 YDEGEE. Trimming at V came to 7 bases and at J to 5 bases, leaving 6 bases not matched to a gene.

This clonotype was recorded many times. The gene calls are TRBV5-1 and TRBJ2-7, with 9 bases fitting TRBD2. Losses at the gene ends were 4 bases for V and 0 bases for J; bases not matched to a gene: 8. This CDR3 has 16 residues. Germline-derived CDR1 and CDR2 are SGHRS and YFSETQ. Written as DNA, the CDR3 is TGCGCCAGCAGCCGCGGAGGAGCGGGGGGCTCCTACGAGCAGTACTTC. Amino acids: CASSRGGAGGSYEQYF.

This clonotype was recorded many times. The chain couples TRBV5-6 to TRBJ2-7, with D unresolved. Germline-derived CDR1 and CDR2 are SGHDT and YYEEEE. V dropped 1 base and J dropped 3 bases, with 11 bases sitting between them. This CDR3 is built from 14 residues. The CDR3 coding sequence is TGTGCCAGCAGCTTGTCGGTCTTCAGCTACGAGCAGTACTTC. It translates to CASSLSVFSYEQYF.

This clonotype was recorded many times. The J gene is TRBJ1-3, the V gene TRBV15; D gene uncertain. The germline CDR1 and CDR2 sequences are LNHNV and YYDKDF (reference sequence). This CDR3 has 15 amino acids. V was pared by 0 bases and J by 0 bases, with 6 bases between. As DNA, the CDR3 is TGTGCCACCAGCAGAGAGGCCTACTCTGGAAACACCATATATTTT. It specifies CATSREAYSGNTIYF.